This T cell receptor (beta chain) stems from a study of blood T cell repertoires in COVID-19. Study summary: From the United States, Italy and Spain came samples of acute and convalescent COVID-19. T cells, B-cell-depleted T cells, or PBMCs supplied cDNA or gDNA.

Original analysis: From reference gene primer amplification, estimates of nucleated cell counts were derived. Libraries were prepared by immunoSEQ multiplex PCR; TCRdb keeps only in-frame clonotypes and omits some of them. For V, J and clone size, that table is used; D and trimming come from the DNA. The sample shows around 250,000 clones, nearly 90% of them seen only once. The CDR3 is 13 residues long. The V end lost 1 base, the J end lost 8 bases, and 8 bases lay between the germline ends. Germline CDR1 reads SGHTA; CDR2 reads FQGNSA. Enrollment of patients from Seattle took place during active infection, with longitudinal follow-up.

The receptor comes from a woman aged 60-75 years with COVID-19, enrolled during active disease. The chain combines TRBV7-2 with TRBJ1-4; the D gene is possibly TRBD1 (5 bases). Sequencing was carried out using peripheral blood. The CDR3 bases are TGTGCCAGCAGCTTAGGCCGGGGGGAAAAACTGTTTTTT. It translates to CASSLGRGEKLFF.